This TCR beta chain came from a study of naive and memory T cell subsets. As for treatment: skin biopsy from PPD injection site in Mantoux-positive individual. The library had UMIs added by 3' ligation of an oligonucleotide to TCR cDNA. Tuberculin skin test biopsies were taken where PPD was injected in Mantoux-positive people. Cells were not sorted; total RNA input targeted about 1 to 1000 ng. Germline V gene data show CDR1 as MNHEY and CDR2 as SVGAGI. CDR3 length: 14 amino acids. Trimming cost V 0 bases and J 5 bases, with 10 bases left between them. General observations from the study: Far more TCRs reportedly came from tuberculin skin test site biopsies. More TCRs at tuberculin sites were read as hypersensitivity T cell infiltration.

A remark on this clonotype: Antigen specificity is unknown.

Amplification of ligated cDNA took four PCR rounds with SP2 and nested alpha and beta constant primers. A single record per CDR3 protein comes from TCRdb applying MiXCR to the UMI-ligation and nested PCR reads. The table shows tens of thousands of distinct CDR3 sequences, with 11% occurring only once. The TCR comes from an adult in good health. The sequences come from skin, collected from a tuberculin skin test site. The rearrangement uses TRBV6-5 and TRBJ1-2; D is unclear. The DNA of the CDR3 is TGTGCCAGCAGTTACTCGAGTAGGGAATATGGCTACACCTTC. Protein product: CASSYSSREYGYTF.